Listed here is a single T cell receptor (beta chain). These data belong to a study of blood T cell repertoires in COVID-19. On the study more broadly: From the United States, Italy and Spain came samples of acute and convalescent COVID-19. T cells, B-cell-depleted T cells, or PBMCs provided the cDNA or gDNA that served as material.

Original processing notes: Reference gene primer amplification in the assay estimated nucleated cell counts. Clones were read by immunoSEQ multiplex PCR, and TCRdb kept only the in-frame ones, dropping some. V, J and clone size were drawn from that table, and D and trimming were deduced from the DNA. The sample holds roughly 100,000 clones, about 91% seen once. CDR3 length: 15 amino acids. Germline loops: CDR1 SGHDT, CDR2 YYEEEE. V was cut by 1 base and J by 6 bases, with 13 bases left in between. The rearrangement links TRBV5-6 to TRBJ2-2, with D hard to call. The TCR sequence derives from a woman aged 80 or over with active COVID-19. Sample: peripheral blood. CDR3 sequence: CASSLLAALSGELFF. The CDR3 DNA reads TGTGCCAGCAGCTTGCTGGCGGCTCTCTCCGGGGAGCTGTTTTTT. Filled out from reference TRBV5-6 and TRBJ2-2, the complete variable domain reads DAGVTQSPTHLIKTRGQQVTLRCSPKSGHDTVSWYQQALGQGPQFIFQYYEEEERQRGNFPDRFSGHQFPNYSSELNVNALLLGDSALYLCASSLLAALSGELFFGEGSRLTVL.